Below, 21 T cell receptor beta chains from the same sample are listed, as sequenced in a study of T cells in localized non-small cell lung cancer. Sequencing was performed with immunoSEQ multiplex PCR; in TCRdb, only in-frame clones are kept and a portion is missing. The data show tens of thousands of clones, with approximately 90% seen just once and approximately 22% held by the top ten. Source: peripheral blood, taken before any cancer treatment. The source is a man aged 35-75 years with stage I squamous cell lung carcinoma.

V gene TRBV9 combines with J gene TRBJ2-7; D possibly matches TRBD1 or TRBD2 (6 bases each). The CDR3 totals 15 residues. Germline V gene lookup returns CDR1 SGDLS and CDR2 YYNGEE. Trimming pared 0 bases from V and 5 bases from J, leaving 15 bases between. The CDR3 sequence is CASSVALGGDNEQYF. DNA for the CDR3: TGTGCCAGCAGCGTAGCCCTGGGCGGGGACAACGAGCAGTACTTC.

This clone appeared a few times. This chain connects TRBV4-3 to TRBJ2-2; 8 nucleotides agree with TRBD2. Germline V CDR1 and CDR2: LGHNA, YSLEER. V dropped 0 bases and J dropped 0; count of bases not matched to a gene: 0. This CDR3 is built from 16 residues. DNA for the CDR3: TGCGCCAGCAGCCAAGAACTAGCGGCGAACACCGGGGAGCTGTTTTTT. This encodes CASSQELAANTGELFF.

This chain connects TRBV27 to TRBJ2-7; D might be TRBD1 or TRBD2, each matching 6 bases. Germline-derived CDR1 and CDR2 are MNHEY and SMNVEV (reference sequence). The CDR3 totals 15 residues. The germline V and J ends were trimmed by 2 bases and 6 bases, with 17 bases remaining between them. The CDR3, as DNA: TGTGCCAGCAGTTTAGGGGCCGGGGGCGCGACCGAGCAGTACTTC. Encoded protein: CASSLGAGGATEQYF.

This chain joins TRBV9 and TRBJ1-3; D is unclear. The CDR3 is 15 residues long. Trimming pared 0 bases from V and 0 bases from J, leaving 7 bases between. In germline, CDR1 is SGDLS, CDR2 YYNGEE. This CDR3 is CASSVGRLSGNTIYF. In DNA, the CDR3 is TGTGCCAGCAGCGTAGGGAGGCTCTCTGGAAACACCATATATTTT. The entire variable domain, with the rest obtained from reference TRBV9 and TRBJ1-3, is as follows: DSGVTQTPKHLITATGQRVTLRCSPRSGDLSVYWYQQSLDQGLQFLIQYYNGEERAKGNILERFSAQQFPDLHSELNLSSLELGDSALYFCASSVGRLSGNTIYFGEGSWLTVV.

The chain couples TRBV9 to TRBJ2-7; D is perhaps TRBD1 (5 bases). The V end lost 0 bases, the J end lost 0 bases, and 10 bases lay between the germline ends. CDR3 length: 15 residues. Germline lookup yields CDR1 SGDLS and CDR2 YYNGEE. CDR3 residues: CASSVARDSSYEQYF. The CDR3 DNA is TGTGCCAGCAGCGTAGCTCGAGACAGCTCCTACGAGCAGTACTTC.

V is TRBV4-1 and J is TRBJ2-2; D possibly uses TRBD1 or TRBD2 (5 bases each). Germline lookup yields CDR1 MGHRA and CDR2 YSYEKL. The CDR3 spans 16 residues. Trimming left V 4 bases short and J 2 bases short, with 14 bases between. Here the CDR3 reads CASSRGSGSNTGELFF. In nucleotides, the CDR3 is TGCGCCAGCAGCCGGGGCTCGGGGAGCAACACCGGGGAGCTGTTTTTT.

The V gene is TRBV7-2, the J gene TRBJ2-5, with a tentative D call TRBD2 (5 bases). Trimming removed 1 base at V and 10 bases at J, with 13 bases between. Germline V gene lookup returns CDR1 SGHTA and CDR2 FQGNSA. This CDR3 region has 13 residues. CDR3 nucleotide sequence: TGTGCCAGCAGCTTAGGGGTAGGGAGACTCCAGTACTTC. Its translation: CASSLGVGRLQYF.

The chain joins TRBV11-2 to TRBJ2-2; D may be TRBD1 (6 bases). Trimming cost V 2 bases and J 1 base, with 8 bases left between them. Germline V gene sequence: CDR1 SGHAT, CDR2 FQNNGV. The length of the CDR3 is 15 residues. The CDR3 spells CASSLRDKNTGELFF. The CDR3 bases are TGTGCCAGCAGCTTAAGGGACAAGAACACCGGGGAGCTGTTTTTT.

The chain recombines TRBV6-1 with TRBJ1-1; perhaps TRBD1 as D (6 bases). Germline V gene sequence: CDR1 MNHNS, CDR2 SASEGT. CDR3 length: 13 residues. The ends were cut back, 7 bases at V and 5 bases at J, with 14 bases in the middle. The CDR3 nucleotides read TGTGCCAGCACCCGGGGGGCGGGGACTGAAGCTTTCTTT. Translation gives CASTRGAGTEAFF.

This clone is medium-sized by share. V usage is TRBV29-1 and J usage is TRBJ2-6, with TRBD1 identical over 8 bases. This CDR3 comprises 15 residues. The germline V gene has CDR1 SQVTM and CDR2 ANQGSEA. V lost 4 bases and J lost 4; bases outside the gene matches: 6. CDR3 loop: CSVGGTGDGANVLTF. The CDR3 DNA reads TGCAGCGTTGGTGGGACAGGCGACGGGGCCAACGTCCTGACTTTC.

The V and J genes are TRBV2 and TRBJ2-2, with a weak D call TRBD1 (6 bases). Germline CDR1 and CDR2: SNHLY and FYNNEI. Trimming stripped 2 bases from V and 4 bases from J, with 14 bases between. This CDR3 spans 16 amino acids. The CDR3 protein is CASSEFPGVSTGELFF. The CDR3 region has the DNA TGTGCCAGCAGTGAATTCCCAGGGGTGAGCACCGGGGAGCTGTTTTTT.

The chain has TRBV5-6 and TRBJ2-5; D gene ambiguous. Trimming cost V 4 bases and J 2 bases, with 15 bases left between them. Germline CDR1 SGHDT, CDR2 YYEEEE. The CDR3 runs 15 residues. CDR3 sequence (DNA): TGTGCCAGCAGCGCTATCCTTGAGCTGCAAGAGACCCAGTACTTC. Its translation is CASSAILELQETQYF.

The rearrangement links TRBV30 to TRBJ1-3, with a possible D match to TRBD1 (6 bases). CDR3 length equals 12 residues. Germline loops: CDR1 GTSNPN, CDR2 SVGIG (reference sequence). Trimming pared 7 bases from V and 2 bases from J, leaving 9 bases between. The CDR3 DNA reads TGTGCCTTCAGGGGTCCTGGAAACACCATATATTTT. The encoded protein is CAFRGPGNTIYF.

The V gene is TRBV15, the J gene TRBJ2-2; TRBD1 matches 9 bases. In germline, CDR1 is LNHNV, CDR2 YYDKDF (reference sequence). Trimming took 1 base from V and 7 from J; bases not matched to a gene: 1. The CDR3 is 14 amino acids. CDR3 in DNA: TGTGCCACCAGCAGAGTGGGACAGGGCGGGGAGCTGTTTTTT. This encodes CATSRVGQGGELFF.

Concerning this clone: This sample also contains other DNA sequences that code for the same CDR3. The chain links TRBV6-5 to TRBJ1-4, with a possible D match to TRBD1 (6 bases). The V and J ends lost 2 bases and 4 bases respectively, with 8 bases between them. The CDR3 runs 14 residues. Germline-derived CDR1 and CDR2 are MNHEY and SVGAGI. The CDR3 sequence is CASSYGQFNEKLFF. Written as DNA, the CDR3 is TGTGCCAGCAGTTACGGACAGTTTAATGAAAAACTGTTTTTT.

The chain employs TRBV9 and TRBJ2-7; D ambiguous. The CDR3 contains 13 residues. Trimming stripped 2 bases from V and 6 bases from J, with 12 bases between. The germline CDR1 and CDR2 sequences are SGDLS and YYNGEE. The CDR3 loop is CASSVSGRSEQYF. As DNA, the CDR3 is TGTGCCAGCAGCGTGTCGGGCCGCTCCGAGCAGTACTTC.

The chain joins TRBV28 to TRBJ2-7; D is ambiguous. The V gene's germline CDR1 is MDHEN and CDR2 SYDVKM. V was clipped by 2 bases and J by 5 bases, with 10 bases between them. The CDR3 totals 13 residues. CDR3 in DNA: TGTGCCAGCAGTTTAGAATTGTTCCACGAGCAGTACTTC. Translation gives CASSLELFHEQYF.

The rearrangement links TRBV4-3 to TRBJ2-1; D may be TRBD1 or TRBD2 (5 bases each). The CDR3 sequence is 16 residues long. Germline V gene lookup returns CDR1 LGHNA and CDR2 YSLEER. Trimming removed 4 bases at V and 1 base at J, with 14 bases between. Written as DNA, the CDR3 is TGCGCCAGCAGCCCGGGGCCGCTCGGGTCCTACAATGAGCAGTTCTTC. Translation: CASSPGPLGSYNEQFF.

The CDR3 nucleotides are TGTGCCAGCAGCCAGACAGGGGGCGTCTTGAATACGCAGTATTTT. Protein product: CASSQTGGVLNTQYF. The rearrangement joins TRBV25-1 to TRBJ2-3, with TRBD1 matching 10 bases. CDR3 length: 15 amino acids. Germline values: CDR1 MGHDK, CDR2 SYGVNS. The trim removed 6 bases at V and 7 bases at J, leaving 10 bases unmatched. Full variable domain (rest looked up from reference TRBV25-1 and TRBJ2-3): EADIYQTPRYLVIGTGKKITLECSQTMGHDKMYWYQQDPGMELHLIHYSYGVNSTEKGDLSSESTVSRIRTEHFPLTLESARPSHTSQYLCASSQTGGVLNTQYFGPGTRLTVL.

The rearrangement joins TRBV6-1 to TRBJ1-2; a weak D match, TRBD1 (6 bases). This CDR3 contains 16 residues. The germline V gene has CDR1 MNHNS and CDR2 SASEGT. V lost 0 bases and J 7 bases, leaving 18 bases between the germline ends. The DNA for the CDR3 is TGTGCCAGCAGTGAAGCGCGAAGCAGGGGTGATAGTGGCTACACCTTC. Translation: CASSEARSRGDSGYTF.

This clone has only one observation. The rearrangement links TRBV6-6 to TRBJ1-5, with unresolved D. CDR3 length equals 15 residues. Trimming shortened V by 10 bases and J by 1 base, and 17 bases separated the two germline ends. Per the germline V gene, CDR1 is MNHNY and CDR2 is SVGAGI (reference sequence). The CDR3 sequence is CATVPSSGSNQPQHF. CDR3 DNA: TGTGCCACCGTTCCTTCGAGCGGAAGCAATCAGCCCCAGCATTTT.